These 10 T cell receptor beta chains were all obtained from the same sample, sequenced in a study of type 1 regulatory T cells. The antigens of these receptors remain unknown. MiXCR, run by TCRdb on the reads, gives a single entry per CDR3 protein. The profile shows about 39,000 distinct CDR3 sequences, 10% to 15% of them singletons. The specimen sequenced was cultured non-Tr1 T cells, either the whole culture or a sorted T cell fraction (not recorded which). Receptors were obtained from a human donor in good health.

This clonotype was counted many times. This chain links TRBV20-1 with TRBJ1-5, with D tentatively TRBD1 (5 bases). Germline loops: CDR1 DFQATT, CDR2 SNEGSKA (reference sequence). Trimming took 1 base from V and 2 from J, leaving 12 bases between them. The CDR3 contains 15 residues. Here the CDR3 reads CSARVSATGNQPQHF. In DNA form, the CDR3 reads TGCAGTGCTAGAGTCTCGGCGACAGGCAATCAGCCCCAGCATTTT.

This chain joins TRBV5-4 and TRBJ2-2, with D maybe TRBD2 (6 bases). This CDR3 spans 14 amino acids. V lost 4 bases to trimming and J lost 5 bases, with 12 bases between them. From germline, CDR1 is SGHNT and CDR2 YYREEE (reference sequence). CDR3 in amino acids: CASSPSGETGELFF. The CDR3 nucleotides are TGTGCCAGCAGCCCGTCGGGGGAAACCGGGGAGCTGTTTTTT.

This sequence joins TRBV29-1 and TRBJ2-1; TRBD2 aligns across 14 bases. This CDR3 spans 14 amino acids. Germline V gives CDR1 SQVTM, CDR2 ANQGSEA. V lost 8 bases, J lost 7 bases, and 7 bases stayed unmatched. The CDR3 protein is CSIGTSGSGNEQFF. The DNA for the CDR3 is TGCAGCATAGGGACTAGCGGGAGTGGGAATGAGCAGTTCTTC.

Many counts were recorded for this clonotype. The J gene is TRBJ2-2, the V gene TRBV7-8; 11 bases map to TRBD2. Germline V lookup: CDR1 SGHVS, CDR2 FQNEAQ. CDR3 length: 19 amino acids. The junction had 9 bases not matched to a gene; V was cut back by 3 bases and J by 0 bases. In DNA, the CDR3 is TGTGCCAGCAGCTTTCGGTCACTAGCGGGAGCCCCGAACACCGGGGAGCTGTTTTTT. Protein product: CASSFRSLAGAPNTGELFF.

This clonotype was seen just once. Just one base apart from a much larger clone, this may be a read error. The J gene is TRBJ1-2, the V gene TRBV27, with 10 bases matching TRBD1. Germline V gene sequence: CDR1 MNHEY, CDR2 SMNVEV (reference sequence). This CDR3 contains 13 residues. J lost 10 bases, V lost 4 bases, and 6 bases had no gene match. The CDR3 DNA sequence: TGTGCCAGCAGTTCTCCGACAGGGGGCGACTACACCTTC. Residues: CASSSPTGGDYTF.

This clonotype was observed a handful of times. V gene TRBV18 combines with J gene TRBJ2-1, with D unresolved. The CDR3 sequence is 12 residues long. The germline V gene has CDR1 KGHSH and CDR2 LQKENI. The ends were cut back, 1 base at V and 11 bases at J, with 9 bases in the middle. The CDR3 DNA is TGTGCCAGCTCACCACGGGATGACAAGCAGTTCTTC. It codes for CASSPRDDKQFF.

This clonotype occurred many times. The chain combines TRBV7-8 with TRBJ2-1, with D perhaps matching TRBD2 (6 bases). Trimming stripped 1 base from V and 3 bases from J, with 16 bases between. CDR1 and CDR2 (germline): SGHVS, FQNEAQ. This CDR3 spans 17 amino acids. For the CDR3, the DNA is TGTGCCAGCAGCTTAGTGTTGGTCCCTAGCGTCTACAATGAGCAGTTCTTC. Residues: CASSLVLVPSVYNEQFF.

The chain has TRBV5-1 and TRBJ2-7; the D gene is possibly TRBD2 (5 bases). CDR3 length: 13 residues. CDR1 SGHRS and CDR2 YFSETQ come from the germline V gene. The V end lost 1 base, the J end lost 1 base, and 6 bases lay between the germline ends. The CDR3 DNA sequence: TGCGCCAGCAGCTTGCGGGATTCCTACGAGCAGTACTTC. Amino acids: CASSLRDSYEQYF.

This clonotype was detected only a few times. The V and J genes are TRBV18 and TRBJ2-6; D may correspond to TRBD1 or TRBD2 (5 bases each). CDR1 is KGHSH and CDR2 is LQKENI in the germline V gene. The CDR3 runs to 17 residues. Trimming pared 2 bases from V and 0 bases from J, leaving 11 bases between. The CDR3 nucleotides read TGTGCCAGCTCACCATCGAGGGGAATCTCTGGGGCCAACGTCCTGACTTTC. This gives the protein CASSPSRGISGANVLTF.

V is TRBV2 and J is TRBJ1-2; D is unclear. CDR3 size: 14 residues. Germline V gives CDR1 SNHLY, CDR2 FYNNEI. Trimming took off 4 bases at V and 4 bases at J, with 13 bases between the two ends. The CDR3 DNA follows: TGTGCCAGCAGTGTAAACAGAGAAAGCTATGGCTACACCTTC. This sequence encodes CASSVNRESYGYTF.